This TCR beta chain was retrieved from a study of blood T cells in healthy people across ages. Study findings and constraints: More naive CD4+ cells and higher diversity were found in long-lived than in aged donors.

Next came a second PCR, run for about 6 to 12 cycles, which used a sample-barcoded 5' primer along with a J-beta primer mix. There were at least 3 million CDR3-containing paired-end reads obtained from each sample. Each CDR3 protein is one row after TCRdb ran MiXCR on the 5' RACE reads. Altogether around 1,700,000 distinct CDR3 sequences are present, 28% being singletons, with the ten largest covering about 8%. CDR1 is DFQATT and CDR2 is SNEGSKA in the germline V gene (reference sequence). The CDR3 sequence is 17 residues long. V gave up 0 bases and J gave up 2 bases, with 19 bases separating them. Concerning this clonotype itself: Antigen unknown.

The origin of this receptor is a woman in her 30s in good health. The chain joins TRBV20-1 to TRBJ2-5; tentative D call: TRBD2 (7 bases). The specimen sequenced was blood. The CDR3 sequence is CSARDHEGGGPQETQYF. CDR3 in DNA: TGCAGTGCTAGAGATCACGAAGGGGGGGGGCCTCAAGAGACCCAGTACTTC.